This is a list of T cell receptor beta chains from one sample in a study of blood T cell repertoires in COVID-19. Some clones are missing from TCRdb's copy, which holds only in-frame ones; the method was immunoSEQ multiplex PCR. The sample yields roughly 260,000 clones, more than 70% seen once. The source material was peripheral blood. All receptors come from a woman younger than 30 with acute or convalescent COVID-19. Each CDR3 is given with its conserved first and last residue. A D gene is named only where the DNA matches it firmly. Clone size is stated in some rows and not others, as once, few, many or a class when expanded.

TRBJ2-5 - - TRBV11-2 CASSLDTQETQYF TGTGCCAGCAGCCTGGACACCCAAGAGACCCAGTACTTC
TRBJ1-6 - - TRBV19 CASSYRTDSPLHF TGTGCCAGTAGTTACAGGACGGATTCACCCCTCCACTTT
TRBJ2-2 - - TRBV24-1 CATSDPLGSDSGELFF TGTGCCACCAGTGATCCCTTGGGGTCGGACAGCGGGGAGCTGTTTTTT
TRBJ2-3 - - TRBV7-2 CASSLGSSAGSSQVQYF TGTGCCAGCAGCTTAGGCTCCTCAGCGGGCAGTTCCCAGGTGCAGTATTTT
TRBJ2-3 TRBD1 - TRBV18 CASSPTTGSSTDTQYF TGTGCCAGCTCACCCACGACAGGGTCTAGCACAGATACGCAGTATTTT
TRBJ1-1 - - TRBV27 CASSLSAVNTEAFF TGTGCCAGCAGTTTATCTGCAGTGAACACTGAAGCTTTCTTT
TRBJ2-2 - - TRBV29-1 CSVSGSTNTGELFF TGCAGCGTGTCCGGGAGTACGAACACCGGGGAGCTGTTTTTT
TRBJ2-3 - - TRBV9 CASSVTESGLGITSTDTQYF TGTGCCAGCAGCGTTACAGAATCGGGTCTCGGGATTACTAGCACAGATACGCAGTATTTT
TRBJ1-2 - - TRBV4-2 CASSPELGGDYGYTF TGTGCCAGCAGCCCAGAACTCGGCGGGGACTATGGCTACACCTTC
TRBJ2-7 TRBD1 - TRBV19 CASSALPGQTYEQYF TGTGCCAGTAGTGCTCTCCCGGGACAGACCTACGAGCAGTACTTC
TRBJ2-3 TRBD1 - TRBV12-3/TRBV12-4 CASSSDRVTQYF TGTGCCAGCAGCTCCGACAGGGTTACGCAGTATTTT
TRBJ2-7 TRBD2 - TRBV5-6 CASSLVGGGMHEQYF TGTGCCAGCAGCTTGGTGGGGGGAGGGATGCACGAGCAGTACTTC
TRBJ1-5 - - TRBV30 CAWSATDNQPQHF TGTGCCTGGAGCGCCACAGATAATCAGCCCCAGCATTTT
TRBJ2-5 - - TRBV5-1 CASSGQGPWETQYF TGCGCCAGCAGTGGGCAGGGTCCATGGGAGACCCAGTACTTC
TRBJ1-6 TRBD1 - TRBV28 CASTYQGQAYSYNSPLHF TGTGCCAGCACCTACCAGGGACAGGCGTACTCCTATAATTCACCCCTCCACTTT
TRBJ2-2 - - TRBV18 CASSLRTVGTGELFF TGTGCCAGCTCACTCAGGACAGTGGGGACCGGGGAGCTGTTTTTT
TRBJ2-1 - - TRBV5-1 CASSLDGRQVTNEQFF TGCGCCAGCAGCTTGGACGGAAGACAAGTAACAAATGAGCAGTTCTTC
TRBJ1-2 TRBD1 few TRBV29-1 CSVEGGLEGASGYTF TGCAGCGTTGAAGGAGGTTTGGAGGGGGCGAGTGGCTACACCTTC
TRBJ2-3 - - TRBV18 CASSGTPEETDTQYF TGTGCCAGCTCAGGGACTCCCGAGGAGACAGATACGCAGTATTTT
TRBJ2-5 TRBD1 - TRBV6-5 CASSWDRETQYF TGTGCCAGCAGTTGGGACAGGGAGACCCAGTACTTC
TRBJ1-2 - - TRBV9 CASSEPSNGYTF TGTGCCAGCAGCGAGCCCTCTAATGGCTACACCTTC